By sample fraction, the clone carrying this T cell receptor (beta chain) is medium-sized. Its antigen remains unidentified. Germline V lookup: CDR1 MNHEY, CDR2 SVGAGI. V lost 5 bases and J lost 5, with 15 bases in between. The CDR3 is 14 residues long. The sample originates from a study of cytomegalovirus exposure and HLA in healthy donors. Overall study results and limits: In a later analysis, at a false discovery rate of 0.05, about 15,000 TCR beta sequences were associated with HLA alleles. Fewer N-insertions (relative to the roughly 610-donor mean) were reportedly seen in an Asian-associated ancestry cluster in a later analysis.

The PCR employed 60 Vbeta primers together with 13 Jbeta primers. The repertoire was sequenced with immunoSEQ multiplex PCR; TCRdb's copy has only in-frame clones and lacks some. The sample lists about 98,000 clones, under 80% occurring once. The TCR was taken from a male donor in good health and CMV-seronegative. The material sequenced was PBMCs. The chain has TRBV6-5 and TRBJ1-1; perhaps TRBD1 as D (6 bases). Written as DNA, the CDR3 is TGTGCCAGCAGTCCCGGACAGTGGAGGACTGAAGCTTTCTTT. It encodes CASSPGQWRTEAFF.